The 29 T cell receptor beta chains given below trace back to one sample, sequenced in a study of T cell repertoires in cytomegalovirus infection. TCRdb used MiXCR to reprocess the reads, holding one entry per CDR3 protein. The sample has more than 400,000 distinct CDR3 sequences, 26% seen once. Sequenced sample: PBMCs. The receptors derive from a human donor in good health (CMV status not recorded). Some clones in this sample may be carry-over from other donors' samples.

This clonotype has just one count. The chain links TRBV24-1 to TRBJ2-6; tentative D call: TRBD1 (7 bases). The CDR3 covers 18 residues. CDR1 KGHDR and CDR2 SFDVKD come from the germline V gene. Trimming removed 4 bases from V and 3 bases from J, with 18 bases in between. CDR3 loop: CATSDPAEGALGANVLTF. The CDR3 DNA sequence: TGTGCCACCAGTGACCCTGCGGAGGGGGCGCTTGGGGCCAACGTCCTGACTTTC.

This clonotype appeared many times. This chain uses TRBV6-6 with TRBJ2-5, with 10 bases fitting TRBD2. Germline lookup yields CDR1 MNHNY and CDR2 SVGAGI (reference sequence). The CDR3 runs 15 residues. J gave up 0 bases and V 5 bases, and 3 bases lay outside the gene matches. The CDR3 DNA sequence: TGTGCCAGCAGTATGACTAGCGGGTACCAAGAGACCCAGTACTTC. It encodes CASSMTSGYQETQYF.

The chain carries TRBV7-9 and TRBJ2-7; D possibly corresponds to TRBD2 (5 bases). The CDR3 is made up of 14 amino acids. Trimming took 5 bases from V and 0 from J, leaving 11 bases between them. Germline lookup yields CDR1 SEHNR and CDR2 FQNEAQ (reference sequence). The CDR3 bases are TGTGCCAGCAGCCCTCCTGGGAGCTCCTACGAGCAGTACGTC. The encoded protein is CASSPPGSSYEQYV.

CDR3 bases: TGTGCCAGCACTGGGCAGACCGCTGAAGCTTTCTTT. Translating it yields CASTGQTAEAFF. This sequence joins TRBV28 and TRBJ1-1; no definite D call. The V gene lost 7 bases and the J gene lost 6 bases, with 12 bases spanning the gap. The CDR3 consists of 12 residues. Germline V gives CDR1 MDHEN, CDR2 SYDVKM.

This chain joins TRBV6-5 and TRBJ1-1, with D possibly matching TRBD1 (5 bases). The CDR3 sequence is 20 residues long. Trimming removed 5 bases from V and 4 bases from J, with 32 bases in between. From germline, CDR1 is MNHEY and CDR2 SVGAGI. CDR3 residues: CASSKRRLGVDTTGATEAFF. The CDR3 coding sequence is TGTGCCAGCAGTAAAAGGAGGCTGGGTGTAGACACTACCGGGGCCACTGAAGCTTTCTTT.

This clonotype was recorded many times. V and J are TRBV7-2 and TRBJ2-5; either TRBD1 or TRBD2 may supply D (6 bases each). Germline CDR1 SGHTA, CDR2 FQGNSA. Trimming stripped 2 bases from V and 4 bases from J, with 20 bases between. CDR3 length equals 17 residues. The CDR3 here is CASSLNGGTGGRETQYF. For the CDR3, the DNA is TGTGCCAGCAGCTTAAACGGCGGGACTGGGGGCCGAGAGACCCAGTACTTC.

CDR3 DNA: TGTGCCACCAGTGACGTAGGCGGTATCGATGAGCAGTTCTTC. It translates to CATSDVGGIDEQFF. The chain uses TRBV24-1 and TRBJ2-1; D unclear. The CDR3 contains 14 residues. The V gene lost 4 bases and the J gene lost 8 bases, with 14 bases spanning the gap. CDR1 is KGHDR, CDR2 SFDVKD, per germline.

This clonotype has more than one count but fewer than ten. The V gene is TRBV29-1, the J gene TRBJ1-1; 7 positions match TRBD1. The junction had 8 bases not matched to a gene; V was cut back by 8 bases and J by 11 bases. Germline V lookup: CDR1 SQVTM, CDR2 ANQGSEA. The CDR3 length is 10 residues. CDR3 nucleotide sequence: TGCAGCACTGAACAGGGGCGGGCTTTCTTT. It codes for CSTEQGRAFF.

This clonotype appeared many times. J is TRBJ2-3 and V is TRBV7-2; 13 nucleotides agree with TRBD2. J gave up 5 bases and V 3 bases, and 2 bases lay outside the gene matches. In germline, CDR1 is SGHTA, CDR2 FQGNSA. This CDR3 contains 15 residues. The CDR3 reads CASSLTSGRLDTQYF. In nucleotides, the CDR3 is TGTGCCAGCAGCTTGACTAGCGGGAGGCTAGATACGCAGTATTTT. Complete variable domain (other parts from reference TRBV7-2 and TRBJ2-3): GAGVSQSPSNKVTEKGKDVELRCDPISGHTALYWYRQSLGQGLEFLIYFQGNSAPDKSGLPSDRFSAERTGGSVSTLTIQRTQQEDSAVYLCASSLTSGRLDTQYFGPGTRLTVL.

There are many counts of this clonotype. The chain uses TRBV7-2 and TRBJ2-7, with D possibly being TRBD1 or TRBD2 (5 bases each). CDR1 and CDR2 (germline): SGHTA, FQGNSA. Trimming removed 10 bases at V and 5 bases at J, with 18 bases between. The CDR3 loop spans 13 amino acids. The CDR3, as DNA: TGTGCCACCTCAGACCGGGGCTGGGACGAGCAGTACTTC. It encodes CATSDRGWDEQYF.

In its sample, this clonotype was seen a few times. V is TRBV7-2 and J is TRBJ2-2, with D possibly matching TRBD2 (5 bases). The CDR3 sequence is 17 residues long. Germline V gives CDR1 SGHTA, CDR2 FQGNSA. Between the trimmed V and J ends, which lost 0 bases and 0 bases, there was a span of 11 bases. This CDR3 reads CASSLAGPGANTGELFF. The CDR3 DNA sequence: TGTGCCAGCAGCTTAGCAGGCCCCGGGGCGAACACCGGGGAGCTGTTTTTT.

This chain uses TRBV4-1 with TRBJ2-3, with 7 bases fitting TRBD2. Trimming took 2 bases from V and 4 from J; bases not matched to a gene: 12. CDR1 is MGHRA, CDR2 YSYEKL, per germline. This CDR3 is built from 17 residues. The CDR3 DNA sequence: TGCGCCAGCAGCCAAAGGACTAGTACGGGTACCCCAGATACGCAGTATTTT. Its protein is CASSQRTSTGTPDTQYF.

Comments on this clonotype: The junction departs from the called germline gene at one end, perhaps through a read error. The chain employs TRBV5-6 and TRBJ2-7; no clear D. The germline V gene has CDR1 SGHDT and CDR2 YYEEEE. This CDR3 region has 10 residues. The DNA for the CDR3 is TGTGCCAGCAGCTCCTTCGAGCAGTACTTC. This gives the protein CASSSFEQYF.

The chain is built from TRBV12-3 or TRBV12-4 and TRBJ2-7; D may be TRBD1 (6 bases). Trimming shortened V by 3 bases and J by 5 bases, and 17 bases separated the two germline ends. The CDR3 totals 15 residues. The CDR3 DNA follows: TGTGCCAGCAGTTTGCAGGGGCTGCGCCTTAACGAGCAGTACTTC. It yields the protein CASSLQGLRLNEQYF.

The V call is TRBV4-3, the J call TRBJ1-1; no clear D. The CDR3 covers 18 residues. V was cut by 0 bases and J by 0 bases, with 17 bases left in between. CDR1 is LGHNA and CDR2 is YSLEER in the germline V gene. Here the CDR3 reads CASSQDLGAPDMNTEAFF. The CDR3 DNA follows: TGCGCCAGCAGCCAAGATCTTGGCGCACCAGATATGAACACTGAAGCTTTCTTT.

The chain combines TRBV6-2 or TRBV6-3 with TRBJ2-7; 10 bases match TRBD2. In germline, CDR1 is MNHEY, CDR2 SVGEGT. V was clipped by 6 bases and J by 4 bases; unmatched bases: 9. CDR3 length equals 15 residues. CDR3 sequence (DNA): TGTGCCAGCAGCAACAGGCTAGCGGGAGTGTACGAGCAGTACGTC. Protein: CASSNRLAGVYEQYV.

To note about this clonotype: Compared with germline, one end of the junction differs, possibly owing to a read error. The chain has TRBV7-7 and TRBJ2-3, with D possibly being TRBD1 or TRBD2 (5 bases each). Germline CDR1 is SSHAT and CDR2 is FNYEAQ (reference sequence). The CDR3 is 16 residues long. The CDR3 spells CASSLRPGLGRDTQYF. The CDR3 DNA reads TGTGCTAGCAGCTTACGTCCAGGGTTGGGGAGAGATACGCAGTATTTT.

V and J are TRBV25-1 and TRBJ1-1, with D possibly matching TRBD1 (5 bases). This CDR3 has 16 amino acids. The V end lost 5 bases, the J end lost 1 base, and 17 bases lay between the germline ends. The germline CDR1 and CDR2 sequences are MGHDK and SYGVNS. As DNA, the CDR3 is TGTGCCAGCAGTCATCCCCAAGGTGGGGGGAACACTGAAGCTTTCTTT. Translated: CASSHPQGGGNTEAFF.

The chain has TRBV7-6 and TRBJ2-1, with 9 bases fitting TRBD2. There are 15 residues in the CDR3. The germline CDR1 and CDR2 sequences are SGHVS and FNYEAQ. The V segment lost 4 bases and the J segment 6 bases; nucleotides outside the gene matches: 7. The chain's CDR3 is CASSSWTSEFNEQFF. CDR3 DNA: TGTGCCAGCAGCTCCTGGACTAGCGAGTTCAATGAGCAGTTCTTC. The complete variable domain, with remaining parts taken from reference TRBV7-6 and TRBJ2-1, reads GAGVSQSPRYKVTKRGQDVALRCDPISGHVSLYWYRQALGQGPEFLTYFNYEAQQDKSGLPNDRFSAERPEGSISTLTIQRTEQRDSAMYRCASSSWTSEFNEQFFGPGTRLTVL.

This clonotype was seen a handful of times. The chain links TRBV11-2 to TRBJ2-1; 8 bases fit TRBD2. J was trimmed by 4 bases and V by 4 bases; bases with no gene match: 6. The germline CDR1 and CDR2 sequences are SGHAT and FQNNGV. CDR3 length: 15 residues. The CDR3 bases are TGTGCCAGCAGCTCTAGCGGGTTGGTTTACAATGAGCAGTTCTTC. It encodes CASSSSGLVYNEQFF.

This clonotype was seen only a few times. CDR3 in DNA: TGTGCCAGCAGCTTCCCGAGGGTAGGGAGCGAGCAGTACTTC. This gives the protein CASSFPRVGSEQYF. The chain links TRBV7-8 to TRBJ2-7; D perhaps matches TRBD2 (5 bases). V lost 3 bases and J 6 bases, leaving 15 bases between the germline ends. CDR1 and CDR2 from the germline V gene are SGHVS and FQNEAQ. This CDR3 spans 14 amino acids.

At least ten counts were recorded for this clonotype. The CDR3 reads CASSPTEAYGYTF. The DNA for the CDR3 is TGTGCCAGCAGCCCGACCGAGGCCTATGGCTACACCTTC. The chain combines TRBV7-9 with TRBJ1-2; D not certain. Germline CDR1 SEHNR, CDR2 FQNEAQ (reference sequence). The CDR3 totals 13 residues. Trimming shortened V by 5 bases and J by 4 bases, and 11 bases separated the two germline ends.

The V gene is TRBV10-3, the J gene TRBJ2-1; D is undetermined. CDR1 and CDR2 from the germline V gene are ENHRY and SYGVKD. V lost 4 bases and J lost 0, with 10 bases in between. This CDR3 contains 15 residues. The CDR3 protein is CAISGALSSYNEQFF. CDR3 nucleotides: TGTGCCATCAGTGGGGCTTTAAGCTCCTACAATGAGCAGTTCTTC.

The V and J genes are TRBV4-2 and TRBJ1-5; D ambiguous. Germline CDR1 reads LGHNA; CDR2 reads YNFKEQ. V dropped 1 base and J dropped 6 bases, with 16 bases sitting between them. CDR3 size: 16 residues. Here the CDR3 reads CASSQAPGVEGQPQHF. The CDR3 nucleotides are TGTGCCAGCAGCCAAGCGCCTGGGGTAGAAGGTCAGCCCCAGCATTTT.

This sequence joins TRBV18 and TRBJ1-5; tentative D call: TRBD1 (5 bases). The CDR3 runs to 13 residues. CDR1 is KGHSH, CDR2 LQKENI, per germline. V was clipped by 3 bases and J by 9 bases, with 12 bases between them. CDR3 DNA sequence: TGTGCCAGCTCACCGGGGCCTATCGGGCCCCAGCATTTT. It codes for CASSPGPIGPQHF.

V usage is TRBV19 and J usage is TRBJ1-1; D ambiguous. The CDR3 spans 12 residues. CDR1 is LNHDA, CDR2 SQIVND, per germline (reference sequence). Trimming left V 3 bases short and J 3 bases short, with 5 bases between. The DNA for the CDR3 is TGTGCCAGTAGTATGGAGTACACTGAAGCTTTCTTT. This gives the protein CASSMEYTEAFF.

This clonotype has more than one count but fewer than ten. The chain carries TRBV7-2 and TRBJ2-3; maybe TRBD2 (6 bases). CDR1 and CDR2 (germline): SGHTA, FQGNSA. V gave up 1 base and J gave up 2 bases, with 13 bases separating them. This CDR3 contains 16 residues. CDR3 in amino acids: CASSLGGVIPTDTQYF. CDR3 coding DNA: TGTGCCAGCAGCTTAGGCGGGGTTATCCCCACAGATACGCAGTATTTT. Full variable domain (remainder filled in from reference TRBV7-2 and TRBJ2-3): GAGVSQSPSNKVTEKGKDVELRCDPISGHTALYWYRQSLGQGLEFLIYFQGNSAPDKSGLPSDRFSAERTGGSVSTLTIQRTQQEDSAVYLCASSLGGVIPTDTQYFGPGTRLTVL.

The chain recombines TRBV19 with TRBJ1-2; D may be TRBD1 (6 bases). With 3 bases removed from V and 7 bases from J, the gap between germline ends came to 12 bases. The CDR3 length is 13 residues. Germline assignment: CDR1 LNHDA and CDR2 SQIVND (reference sequence). In DNA form, the CDR3 reads TGTGCCAGTAGTATCAGGGGCGGGATTGGCTACACCTTC. Translation gives CASSIRGGIGYTF.

CDR3 sequence reads: CASSASGTSEAFF. In DNA form, the CDR3 reads TGTGCCAGCAGTGCCTCTGGGACCTCTGAAGCTTTCTTT. The chain has TRBV27 and TRBJ1-1; the D gene is possibly TRBD1 (5 bases). V lost 5 bases, J lost 6 bases, and 13 bases lay in between. This CDR3 region has 13 residues. Germline-derived CDR1 and CDR2 are MNHEY and SMNVEV (reference sequence).